The 18 T cell receptor beta chains listed next were all sequenced from one sample in a study of T cell responses to AZD1222 COVID-19 vaccine. TCRdb's table, derived via immunoSEQ multiplex PCR, lists solely in-frame clones and lacks some. The sample shows 55,000 to 90,000 clones, roughly 84% of them seen only once. Source: peripheral blood, taken on day 0 of AZD1222 vaccination. The origin of the receptors is an adult in good health.

The genes are TRBV28 and TRBJ1-1, with TRBD1 matching 7 bases. The CDR3 extends over 16 amino acids. Trimming removed 6 bases from V and 4 bases from J; junction bases left unmatched: 14. From germline, CDR1 is MDHEN and CDR2 SYDVKM. The CDR3 here is CASSYGIAKGATEAFF. For the CDR3, the DNA is TGTGCCAGCAGCTACGGTATAGCGAAGGGGGCCACTGAAGCTTTCTTT.

The CDR3 loop reads CASSLPSRNSPLHF. The CDR3 DNA reads TGTGCCAGCAGTTTACCCTCGCGTAATTCACCCCTCCACTTT. The rearrangement uses TRBV28 and TRBJ1-6; D is undetermined. V shed 2 bases and J shed 6 bases, with 8 bases lying between them. Germline V CDR1 and CDR2: MDHEN, SYDVKM. The CDR3 extends over 14 amino acids.

CDR3 residues: CASSRDTAETQYF. CDR3 nucleotides: TGTGCCAGCAGCCGGGACACCGCGGAGACCCAGTACTTC. The rearrangement links TRBV5-4 to TRBJ2-5, with D tentatively TRBD1 (6 bases). CDR3 length equals 13 residues. Trimming took 4 bases from V and 5 from J, leaving 12 bases between them. Germline V lookup: CDR1 SGHNT, CDR2 YYREEE (reference sequence).

CDR3 coding DNA: TGTGCCAGCAGTGAAGGGCTAGCCATTGAGCAGTTCTTC. It codes for CASSEGLAIEQFF. V gene TRBV2 combines with J gene TRBJ2-1, with a possible D match to TRBD2 (5 bases). CDR1 is SNHLY, CDR2 FYNNEI, per germline. The ends were cut back, 1 base at V and 9 bases at J, with 10 bases in the middle. The CDR3 runs to 13 residues.

This clone was picked up a small number of times. This may arise from a read error, as a much more abundant clone is one base away. Other DNA sequences of this sample code for an identical CDR3. The chain links TRBV7-3 to TRBJ1-3, with TRBD1 as a possible D gene (6 bases). Deletions cut 2 bases from V and 3 bases from J, with 11 bases between. Germline V gene data show CDR1 as SGHTA and CDR2 as FQGTGA. The CDR3 covers 15 residues. The CDR3 sequence is CASSLSGGYGNTIYF. Here the CDR3 DNA reads TGTGCCAGCAGCTTATCGGGGGGCTATGGAAACACCATATATTTT.

The chain links TRBV5-5 to TRBJ1-6; unclear D gene. From germline, CDR1 is SGHKS and CDR2 YYEKEE (reference sequence). The length of the CDR3 is 15 residues. Trimming shortened V by 5 bases and J by 8 bases, and 17 bases separated the two germline ends. The CDR3 loop is CASSGLRETDSPLHF. The CDR3 nucleotides are TGTGCCAGCAGTGGTCTCCGAGAGACTGATTCACCCCTCCACTTT.

The chain couples TRBV2 to TRBJ1-3, with no clear D. The germline CDR1 and CDR2 sequences are SNHLY and FYNNEI. Trimming removed 7 bases at V and 1 base at J, with 8 bases between. The CDR3 sequence is 13 residues long. CDR3 nucleotides: TGTGCCAGCATTCAAGATTCTGGAAACACCATATATTTT. Translating gives CASIQDSGNTIYF. The whole variable domain, filled in from reference TRBV2 and TRBJ1-3, reads EPEVTQTPSHQVTQMGQEVILRCVPISNHLYFYWYRQILGQKVEFLVSFYNNEISEKSEIFDDQFSVERPDGSNFTLKIRSTKLEDSAMYFCASIQDSGNTIYFGEGSWLTVV.

V is TRBV5-1 and J is TRBJ1-1, with D tentatively TRBD1 (6 bases). CDR3 size: 14 residues. Trimming pared 4 bases from V and 1 base from J, leaving 11 bases between. Germline V gene sequence: CDR1 SGHRS, CDR2 YFSETQ. DNA for the CDR3: TGCGCCAGCAGCCCGGACAGTACGAACACTGAAGCTTTCTTT. Protein product: CASSPDSTNTEAFF.

The chain uses TRBV10-3 and TRBJ1-6; 10 bases line up with TRBD1. Germline-derived CDR1 and CDR2 are ENHRY and SYGVKD. V lost 4 bases to trimming and J lost 8 bases; unmatched junction nucleotides: 5. The CDR3 contains 15 residues. The CDR3 spells CAISVGGTGDSPLHF. CDR3 sequence (DNA): TGTGCCATCAGTGTGGGGGGGACAGGGGATTCACCCCTCCACTTT.

This chain joins TRBV28 and TRBJ1-3, with 8 bases that match TRBD1. V shed 6 bases and J 8 bases; nucleotides not matched to a gene: 9. The CDR3 runs to 14 residues. Germline lookup yields CDR1 MDHEN and CDR2 SYDVKM. DNA of the CDR3: TGTGCCAGCAGATCCGTGGGGACAGGAGACACCATATATTTT. Protein sequence: CASRSVGTGDTIYF.

This clone was seen only once. The J gene is TRBJ2-6, the V gene TRBV19; possibly TRBD1 or TRBD2 for D (6 bases each). The CDR3 contains 16 residues. Germline CDR1 LNHDA, CDR2 SQIVND (reference sequence). Trimming removed 3 bases from V and 4 bases from J, with 13 bases in between. CDR3 protein: CASSIPGALGANVLTF. CDR3 nucleotides: TGTGCCAGTAGTATTCCGGGGGCTCTGGGGGCCAACGTCCTGACTTTC.

The V call is TRBV5-5, the J call TRBJ1-1; D call uncertain. This CDR3 has 13 amino acids. Germline values: CDR1 SGHKS, CDR2 YYEKEE (reference sequence). V was trimmed by 4 bases and J by 0 bases, leaving 7 bases between them. DNA of the CDR3: TGTGCCAGCAGCCCGGACCTGAACACTGAAGCTTTCTTT. Translated, it gives CASSPDLNTEAFF.

The chain combines TRBV6-4 with TRBJ2-7; 8 nucleotides align to TRBD2. Germline trimming cut 4 bases from V and 0 bases from J; bases unmatched to any gene: 8. The CDR3 extends over 16 amino acids. Per germline, CDR1 MRHNA and CDR2 SNTAGT. CDR3 sequence (DNA): TGTGCCAGCAGTGTCTTTAGCGGGGAACGCTCCTACGAGCAGTACTTC. This encodes CASSVFSGERSYEQYF.

This clone was counted between two and nine times. The chain employs TRBV2 and TRBJ1-1; D is uncertain. The CDR3 extends over 13 amino acids. Germline-derived CDR1 and CDR2 are SNHLY and FYNNEI. V lost 3 bases and J lost 1, with 6 bases in between. CDR3 nucleotides: TGTGCCAGCAGTGAGGAGGGGAACACTGAAGCTTTCTTT. This gives the protein CASSEEGNTEAFF.

The V call is TRBV6-2 or TRBV6-3, the J call TRBJ2-7; a possible D gene is TRBD2 (5 bases). Trimming pared 5 bases from V and 5 bases from J, leaving 16 bases between. The CDR3 has 14 residues. The germline CDR1 and CDR2 sequences are MNHEY and SVGEGT. This CDR3 reads CASSLDSGSDEQYF. As DNA, the CDR3 is TGTGCCAGCAGTCTAGACTCGGGGAGCGACGAGCAGTACTTC.

This chain uses TRBV5-4 with TRBJ1-2; D possibly corresponds to TRBD1 (5 bases). This CDR3 contains 15 residues. In germline, CDR1 is SGHNT, CDR2 YYREEE (reference sequence). V was pared by 0 bases and J by 2 bases, with 11 bases between. The CDR3 nucleotides are TGTGCCAGCAGCTTGGGCTCGGGGGTGAACTATGGCTACACCTTC. This sequence encodes CASSLGSGVNYGYTF. Using reference TRBV5-4 and TRBJ1-2 for the parts outside the CDR3, the full variable domain is ETGVTQSPTHLIKTRGQQVTLRCSSQSGHNTVSWYQQALGQGPQFIFQYYREEENGRGNFPPRFSGLQFPNYSSELNVNALELDDSALYLCASSLGSGVNYGYTFGSGTRLTVV.

This CDR3 is CASSLRQGQTKNIQYF. The DNA for the CDR3 is TGTGCCAGCAGCCTTCGACAGGGTCAAACCAAAAACATTCAGTACTTC. V is TRBV11-1 and J is TRBJ2-4; 7 bases are shared with TRBD1. The CDR3 covers 16 residues. V was pared by 5 bases and J by 2 bases, with 9 bases of the junction left unmatched. Germline CDR1 and CDR2: SGHAT and FQDESV (reference sequence).

The chain is built from TRBV5-1 and TRBJ1-6; 7 nucleotides match TRBD1. V was clipped by 9 bases and J by 8 bases; unmatched bases: 8. The CDR3 runs 13 residues. The V gene's germline CDR1 is SGHRS and CDR2 YFSETQ. DNA of the CDR3: TGCGCCACCACGACAGGGTTGGATTCACCCCTCCACTTT. Translated, it gives CATTTGLDSPLHF.